This record covers a single T cell receptor beta chain. No antigen is known for it. These data come from a study of OX40 agonist ivuxolimab in advanced cancers. Study-wide findings and caveats: CD4+ T cells averaged fewer expanded clones than CD8+ T cells.

Blood draws occurred at baseline, cycle 4 day 1, and cycle 7 day 1. Assay: immunoSEQ multiplex PCR; the TCRdb copy retains only in-frame clones and omits some. The sample includes under 90,000 clones, approximately 81% seen only once; the top ten take more than 2%. This receptor was obtained from an adult with an advanced solid tumor such as melanoma, head and neck, liver or kidney cancer. This specimen consisted of CD4+ or CD8+ T cells sorted from blood, obtained in a trial of the OX40 agonist ivuxolimab.

Written as DNA, the CDR3 is TGTGCCAGTTCTAGCGGGGGACCCTCCACAGATACGCAGTATTTT. Its translation: CASSSGGPSTDTQYF. The gene calls are TRBV19 and TRBJ2-3; 10 bases match TRBD2. The CDR3 length is 15 residues. Germline V gives CDR1 LNHDA, CDR2 SQIVND (reference sequence). The V segment lost 8 bases and the J segment 2 bases; nucleotides outside the gene matches: 7. The full variable domain, with the rest looked up from reference TRBV19 and TRBJ2-3, is DGGITQSPKYLFRKEGQNVTLSCEQNLNHDAMYWYRQDPGQGLRLIYYSQIVNDFQKGDIAEGYSVSREKKESFPLTVTSAQKNPTAFYLCASSSGGPSTDTQYFGPGTRLTVL.